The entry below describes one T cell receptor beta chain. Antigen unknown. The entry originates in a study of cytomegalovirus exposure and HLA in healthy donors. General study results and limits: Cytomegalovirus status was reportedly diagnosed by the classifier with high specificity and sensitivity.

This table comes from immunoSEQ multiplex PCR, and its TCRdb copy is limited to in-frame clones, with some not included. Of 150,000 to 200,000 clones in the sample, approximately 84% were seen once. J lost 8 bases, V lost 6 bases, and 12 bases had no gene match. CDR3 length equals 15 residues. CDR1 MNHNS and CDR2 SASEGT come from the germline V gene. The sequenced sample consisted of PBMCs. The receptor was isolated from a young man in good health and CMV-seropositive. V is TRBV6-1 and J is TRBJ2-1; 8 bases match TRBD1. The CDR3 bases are TGTGCCAGCAGCTTGGAGGTCGCAGGGGGCCATGAGCAGTTCTTC. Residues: CASSLEVAGGHEQFF.